The 9 T cell receptor beta chains presented below share a single source sample, sequenced in a study of T cells in Graves' hyperthyroidism and ophthalmopathy. Using RNA transcripts as the source, TCR beta CDR3 regions were amplified. First-round RT-PCR with HTBI primers amplified the TCR CDR3 region. TCRdb re-called the multiplex PCR reads with MiXCR, one entry per CDR3 protein. The data contain 500,000 to 750,000 distinct CDR3 sequences, about half of them singletons. The sequencing sample was made of peripheral blood or thyroid tissue (not recorded which). The source is a woman aged 18-35 years with Graves' hyperthyroidism.

This clonotype showed up many times. The V gene is TRBV4-2, the J gene TRBJ1-1; D unclear. The CDR3 is 15 residues long. The V end was cut by 2 bases, the J end by 1 base, with 11 bases between. Germline V lookup: CDR1 LGHNA, CDR2 YNFKEQ. Here the CDR3 DNA reads TGTGCCAGCAGCCAATTCGGACGGACGAACACTGAAGCTTTCTTT. Its protein is CASSQFGRTNTEAFF.

This clonotype was observed a few times. The rearrangement uses TRBV3-1 and TRBJ2-7; D not certain. Trimming removed 2 bases from V and 2 bases from J, with 19 bases in between. The CDR3 covers 17 residues. From germline, CDR1 is LGHDT and CDR2 YNNKEL (reference sequence). The CDR3 loop reads CASSQRSAAPVAYEQYF. The CDR3 DNA sequence: TGTGCCAGCAGCCAAAGGTCCGCGGCGCCTGTTGCCTACGAGCAGTACTTC.

This clonotype has a count of ten or more. V gene TRBV9 combines with J gene TRBJ1-5; D remains ambiguous. The CDR3 covers 16 residues. The germline V gene encodes CDR1 SGDLS and CDR2 YYNGEE. V was clipped by 0 bases and J by 0 bases, with 10 bases between them. The chain's CDR3 is CASSVGPHNSNQPQHF. The CDR3 DNA is TGTGCCAGCAGCGTAGGGCCACATAATAGCAATCAGCCCCAGCATTTT.

In this sample, this clonotype turned up a few times. The genes are TRBV5-1 and TRBJ2-5; no clear D gene. The CDR3 sequence is 14 residues long. V was shortened by 2 bases and J by 0 bases, with 8 bases between the two germline ends. Germline CDR1 SGHRS, CDR2 YFSETQ. The CDR3 region is CASSLPANQETQYF. The CDR3 DNA is TGCGCCAGCAGCTTACCAGCCAACCAAGAGACCCAGTACTTC. Combining the CDR3 with reference TRBV5-1 and TRBJ2-5 gives the whole variable domain KAGVTQTPRYLIKTRGQQVTLSCSPISGHRSVSWYQQTPGQGLQFLFEYFSETQRNKGNFPGRFSGRQFSNSRSEMNVSTLELGDSALYLCASSLPANQETQYFGPGTRLLVL.

This clonotype turned up a few times. V usage is TRBV6-1 and J usage is TRBJ1-5; 8 positions agree with TRBD1. The J segment lost 2 bases and the V segment lost 7 bases, leaving 10 bases of the junction unmatched. This CDR3 is built from 16 residues. The germline V gene has CDR1 MNHNS and CDR2 SASEGT. The CDR3 DNA reads as TGTGCCAGCAATATTGGACAGGGCTTTGGCAATCAGCCCCAGCATTTT. Protein sequence: CASNIGQGFGNQPQHF.

The table lists this clonotype with many counts. The chain links TRBV20-1 to TRBJ1-2, with D possibly TRBD1 on 5 matching bases. Germline CDR1 reads DFQATT; CDR2 reads SNEGSKA (reference sequence). The germline V and J ends were trimmed by 5 bases and 4 bases, with 29 bases remaining between them. The CDR3 has 18 amino acids. CDR3 protein: CSAEWQHGALWGVYGYTF. The DNA for the CDR3 is TGCAGTGCTGAATGGCAACATGGGGCGCTCTGGGGTGTCTATGGCTACACCTTC.

The chain couples TRBV30 to TRBJ1-2; TRBD1 matches at 8 bases. Germline trimming cut 7 bases from V and 8 bases from J; bases unmatched to any gene: 9. The germline V gene has CDR1 GTSNPN and CDR2 SVGIG (reference sequence). This CDR3 has 12 amino acids. The CDR3 sequence: CASQTGVHGYTF. For the CDR3, the DNA is TGTGCCTCACAGACAGGGGTGCACGGCTACACCTTC.

There are many counts of this clonotype. This sequence joins TRBV7-8 and TRBJ1-3; 7 bases align to TRBD1. The V gene's germline CDR1 is SGHVS and CDR2 FQNEAQ. V lost 2 bases, J lost 7 bases, and 14 bases stayed unmatched. CDR3 length: 17 amino acids. The DNA for the CDR3 is TGTGCCAGCAGCTTACTTCAGGGGGGGCTCTGGGGGAACACCATATATTTT. This encodes CASSLLQGGLWGNTIYF.

This clonotype was recorded many times. This chain links TRBV5-4 with TRBJ1-6; D ambiguous. In germline, CDR1 is SGHNT, CDR2 YYREEE (reference sequence). The CDR3 contains 14 residues. V dropped 1 base and J dropped 9 bases, with 11 bases sitting between them. CDR3 amino acids: CASSLKVRGSPLHF. In nucleotides, the CDR3 is TGTGCCAGCAGCTTGAAGGTTCGGGGTTCACCCCTCCACTTT.